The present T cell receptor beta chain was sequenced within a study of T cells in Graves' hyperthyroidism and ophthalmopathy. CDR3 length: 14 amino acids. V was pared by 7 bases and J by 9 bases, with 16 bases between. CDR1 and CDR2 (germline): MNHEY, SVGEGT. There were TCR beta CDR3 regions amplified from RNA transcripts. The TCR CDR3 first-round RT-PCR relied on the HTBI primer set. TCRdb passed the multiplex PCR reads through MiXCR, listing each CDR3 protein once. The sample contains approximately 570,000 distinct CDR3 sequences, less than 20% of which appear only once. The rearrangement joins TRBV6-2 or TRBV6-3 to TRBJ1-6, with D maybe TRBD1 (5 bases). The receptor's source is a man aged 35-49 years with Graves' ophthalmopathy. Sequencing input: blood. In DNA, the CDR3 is TGTGCCAGCAAGAACGGGGTAACAGGTTCACCCCTCCACTTT. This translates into CASKNGVTGSPLHF.